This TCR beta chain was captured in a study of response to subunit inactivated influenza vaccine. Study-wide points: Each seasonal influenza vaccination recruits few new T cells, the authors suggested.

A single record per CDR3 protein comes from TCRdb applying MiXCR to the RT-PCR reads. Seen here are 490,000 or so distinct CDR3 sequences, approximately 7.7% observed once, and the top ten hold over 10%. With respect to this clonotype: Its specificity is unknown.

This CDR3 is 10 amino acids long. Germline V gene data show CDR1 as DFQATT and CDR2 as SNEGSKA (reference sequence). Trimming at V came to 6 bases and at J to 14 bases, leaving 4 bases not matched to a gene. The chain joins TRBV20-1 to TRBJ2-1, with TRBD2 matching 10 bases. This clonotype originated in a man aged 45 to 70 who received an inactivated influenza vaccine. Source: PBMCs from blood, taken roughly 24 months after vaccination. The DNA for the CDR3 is TGCAGTGCCCAGCGGGAGGGGGAGTTCTTC. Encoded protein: CSAQREGEFF.